These T cell receptor beta chains were read from a single sample in a study of T cell responses to AZD1222 COVID-19 vaccine. The repertoire was sequenced with immunoSEQ multiplex PCR; TCRdb's copy has only in-frame clones and lacks some. Of over 100,000 clones listed, 90% are singletons. Sample: peripheral blood, taken on day 0 of AZD1222 vaccination. All receptors derive from an adult in good health. Each CDR3 is given with its conserved first and last residue.

v_gene	j_gene	CDR3aa
TRBV29-1	TRBJ1-2	CSVDRDRRAEYGYTF
TRBV5-4	TRBJ1-6	CASSLGAGNNSPLHF
TRBV28	TRBJ1-6	CASGYKYNSPLHF
TRBV7-9	TRBJ1-1	CASSLIAGGEAFF
TRBV27	TRBJ1-1	CASSTWTGKSTEAFF
TRBV12-3/TRBV12-4	TRBJ2-2	CASRGNGELFF
TRBV5-5	TRBJ2-3	CASSLVGSTDTQYF
TRBV11-2	TRBJ2-7	CASSIGGAGHF
TRBV7-3	TRBJ1-3	CASSFQYWWGFPGNTIYF
TRBV5-1	TRBJ2-1	CASSSYFSGESYNEQFF
TRBV5-4	TRBJ1-1	CASRGQASEAFF
TRBV19	TRBJ2-2	CASSMPGGVTGELFF
TRBV7-8	TRBJ1-2	CASSSGTAFYGYTF
TRBV5-1	TRBJ2-3	CASSLSGTPGADTQYF
TRBV20-1	TRBJ1-5	CSASRLRANQPQHF
TRBV27	TRBJ2-5	CASLSRGASGPETQYF
TRBV19	TRBJ2-5	CASSRHNFQETQYF
TRBV6-5	TRBJ1-2	CASTSGTGSGYTF
TRBV7-8	TRBJ1-6	CASSLVGTGTSPLHF
TRBV7-9	TRBJ2-5	CASSLASYQETQYF
TRBV7-2	TRBJ1-5	CASSLAAGGSQPQHF
TRBV27	TRBJ2-7	CASSLAGNALYEQYF